This T cell receptor (beta chain) is drawn from a study of blood T cell repertoires in COVID-19. Study-wide context: The study drew acute and convalescent COVID-19 samples from the United States, Italy and Spain. PBMCs, B-cell-depleted T cells, or T cells provided the cDNA or gDNA that made up the material.

This clone was found once. Original methodology: By means of reference gene primer amplification, nucleated cell counts were estimated. Some clones are missing from TCRdb's copy, which holds only in-frame ones; the method was immunoSEQ multiplex PCR. The V and J calls and clone size are taken from that table; D and trimming were inferred from the DNA. The sample holds about 300,000 clones, about 88% seen once. Enrolment of Seattle patients took place during active infection, and they were followed longitudinally. The origin of this receptor is a human donor with COVID-19, enrolled during active disease. The donor label of this sample is uncertain. Sequences were obtained from peripheral blood.

The CDR3 here is CASRTIQGATEAFF. DNA for the CDR3: TGTGCCAGCAGGACAATACAGGGGGCCACTGAAGCTTTCTTT. This rearrangement joins TRBV6-5 to TRBJ1-1, with 9 bases that match TRBD1. With V trimmed by 6 bases and J by 4 bases, 6 bases remained unmatched. Germline V gene lookup returns CDR1 MNHEY and CDR2 SVGAGI. This CDR3 is built from 14 residues.